This entry lists 27 T cell receptor beta chains sequenced from one sample in a study of blood T cell repertoires in COVID-19. Data came from immunoSEQ multiplex PCR; TCRdb stores just in-frame clones and leaves some out. The data show 170,000 or so clones, around 80% seen once. Sequences were obtained from peripheral blood. The receptors were sampled from a woman between 40 and 50 years old with COVID-19, enrolled during active disease.

V and J are TRBV5-8 and TRBJ1-5; D is unresolved. The V gene lost 0 bases and the J gene lost 9 bases, with 22 bases spanning the gap. The CDR3 covers 17 residues. Germline CDR1 reads SGHTS; CDR2 reads YDEGEE. CDR3 bases: TGTGCCAGCAGCTTGGATAATCCCGTGCTCGGGGATGGGCCCCAGCATTTT. Protein product: CASSLDNPVLGDGPQHF.

The chain joins TRBV3-1 (or the pseudogene TRBV3-2) to TRBJ2-5; D may be TRBD2 (7 bases). Germline V gene lookup returns CDR1 LGHDT and CDR2 YNNKEL (reference sequence). The CDR3 has 16 amino acids. V was clipped by 4 bases and J by 0 bases, with 15 bases between them. CDR3 residues: CASSRQQGLHQETQYF. The CDR3 DNA reads TGTGCCAGCAGCCGACAACAGGGACTACACCAAGAGACCCAGTACTTC.

The rearrangement uses TRBV6-5 and TRBJ1-2; 7 bases match TRBD1. V was clipped by 5 bases and J by 6 bases; unmatched bases: 3. The length of the CDR3 is 12 residues. The germline V gene encodes CDR1 MNHEY and CDR2 SVGAGI. The CDR3 DNA is TGTGCCAGCAGTCCGGGACAGAATGGCTACACCTTC. Its translation is CASSPGQNGYTF.

V and J are TRBV21-1 and TRBJ2-1; the tabulated D call, TRBD2, remains unverified against the DNA. TRBV21-1 is labeled a pseudogene. The CDR3 spans 18 residues. Here the CDR3 DNA reads TGTGCCAGCAGCAAAAGTAAGGGGCCTCGGGAGGGGGGCGATGAGCAGTTCTTC. Its translation is CASSKSKGPREGGDEQFF.

The count of this clone is one. This rearrangement joins TRBV3-1 (or the pseudogene TRBV3-2) to TRBJ2-2, with 9 bases matching TRBD1. The V and J ends lost 5 bases and 6 bases, in that order; junction bases with no gene match: 7. CDR3 length: 15 residues. Germline CDR1 and CDR2: LGHDT and YNNKEL (reference sequence). The DNA for the CDR3 is TGTGCCAGCAGCATCCGGGACAGGGCCGCCGGGGAGCTGTTTTTT. Amino acid sequence: CASSIRDRAAGELFF.

The genes are TRBV3-1 (or the pseudogene TRBV3-2) and TRBJ1-1; D unresolved. This CDR3 region has 14 residues. Trimming cost V 2 bases and J 5 bases, with 12 bases left between them. Germline V CDR1 and CDR2: LGHDT, YNNKEL (reference sequence). The CDR3 loop is CASSQWQTGTEAFF. The CDR3 DNA is TGTGCCAGCAGCCAATGGCAGACCGGGACTGAAGCTTTCTTT.

The chain joins TRBV7-8 to TRBJ2-2, with TRBD2 identical over 8 bases. The CDR3 sequence is 16 residues long. Trimming at V came to 3 bases and at J to 4 bases, leaving 7 bases not matched to a gene. Germline V CDR1 and CDR2: SGHVS, FQNEAQ. In nucleotides, the CDR3 is TGTGCCAGCAGCTTCCGAGCGGGAGCGGGCACCGGGGAGCTGTTTTTT. As protein: CASSFRAGAGTGELFF.

The CDR3 loop is CATKGVPGSPLHF. CDR3 nucleotide sequence: TGTGCCACCAAGGGGGTTCCGGGTTCACCCCTCCACTTT. V usage is TRBV27 and J usage is TRBJ1-6; D is possibly TRBD1 (6 bases). V was shortened by 10 bases and J by 9 bases, with 16 bases between the two germline ends. Germline V gene lookup returns CDR1 MNHEY and CDR2 SMNVEV (reference sequence). The CDR3 is 13 residues long.

This clone was detected only a few times. The gene calls are TRBV9 and TRBJ2-7; 9 nucleotides align to TRBD1. The J segment lost 5 bases and the V segment lost 0 bases, leaving 6 bases of the junction unmatched. Germline CDR1 reads SGDLS; CDR2 reads YYNGEE. This CDR3 has 15 amino acids. CDR3 bases: TGTGCCAGCAGCGTAGACGACAGGGGGATCGACGAGCAGTACTTC. Amino acids: CASSVDDRGIDEQYF.

This clone has only one observation. The chain combines TRBV19 with TRBJ2-5; 9 bases are a match to TRBD2. This CDR3 contains 14 residues. CDR1 is LNHDA, CDR2 SQIVND, per germline (reference sequence). The V segment lost 4 bases and the J segment 4 bases; nucleotides outside the gene matches: 4. The CDR3 bases are TGTGCCAGTAGTAGCGGGGGGGCGCTAGAGACCCAGTACTTC. This translates into CASSSGGALETQYF.

The chain uses TRBV19 and TRBJ1-5, with D possibly matching TRBD1 (5 bases). Germline lookup yields CDR1 LNHDA and CDR2 SQIVND (reference sequence). The CDR3 runs 16 residues. CDR3 loop: CVLVVPGGEGNQPQHF. The CDR3 nucleotides are TGTGTCCTCGTCGTCCCCGGGGGTGAAGGCAATCAGCCCCAGCATTTT.

The V and J genes are TRBV6-4 and TRBJ2-1; 8 bases line up with TRBD2. The junction had 3 bases not matched to a gene; V was cut back by 0 bases and J by 5 bases. Germline CDR1 is MRHNA and CDR2 is SNTAGT. There are 15 residues in the CDR3. CDR3 in DNA: TGTGCCAGCAGTGACTCCCTAGCGGGCAACAATGAGCAGTTCTTC. Encoded protein: CASSDSLAGNNEQFF.

The chain uses TRBV14 and TRBJ1-2, with TRBD1 matching over 10 bases. Germline lookup yields CDR1 SGHDN and CDR2 FVKESK. This CDR3 comprises 15 residues. V was clipped by 6 bases and J by 7 bases; unmatched bases: 11. CDR3: CASSLTGGALAGYTF. The CDR3 region has the DNA TGTGCCAGCAGTCTGACAGGGGGCGCATTGGCTGGCTACACCTTC. Full variable domain (remainder filled in from reference TRBV14 and TRBJ1-2): EAGVTQFPSHSVIEKGQTVTLRCDPISGHDNLYWYRRVMGKEIKFLLHFVKESKQDESGMPNNRFLAERTGGTYSTLKVQPAELEDSGVYFCASSLTGGALAGYTFGSGTRLTVV.

The chain carries TRBV6-5 and TRBJ1-5, with 11 bases identical to TRBD1. Germline-derived CDR1 and CDR2 are MNHEY and SVGAGI. The CDR3 covers 13 residues. V gave up 10 bases and J gave up 4 bases; unmatched junction bases: 3. The CDR3 nucleotides are TGTGCCACCCGGGACAGGGGGAATCAGCCCCAGCATTTT. The encoded protein is CATRDRGNQPQHF.

The rearrangement joins TRBV4-2 to TRBJ1-1; D gene unclear. CDR1 and CDR2 from the germline V gene are LGHNA and YNFKEQ. V was shortened by 0 bases and J by 8 bases, with 7 bases between the two germline ends. The CDR3 has 12 amino acids. The CDR3 DNA reads as TGTGCCAGCAGCCAAGACAGTGCCGAAGCTTTCTTT. The encoded protein is CASSQDSAEAFF.

The chain employs TRBV5-1 and TRBJ2-5; D not resolved. This CDR3 has 12 amino acids. V lost 2 bases and J lost 6, with 8 bases in between. The germline CDR1 and CDR2 sequences are SGHRS and YFSETQ. This CDR3 reads CASSFERQTQYF. The CDR3 DNA reads as TGCGCCAGCAGCTTCGAGAGGCAGACCCAGTACTTC.

The chain couples TRBV12-3 or TRBV12-4 to TRBJ1-2; 9 bases agree with TRBD1. Trimming took 5 bases from V and 8 from J; bases not matched to a gene: 6. This CDR3 contains 13 residues. CDR3 nucleotide sequence: TGTGCCAGCAGTAACACAGGGGGCAGGGGCTACACCTTC. This translates into CASSNTGGRGYTF.

This sequence joins TRBV6-5 and TRBJ2-7; 7 positions match TRBD1. V lost 8 bases, J lost 4 bases, and 8 bases stayed unmatched. The CDR3 runs 13 residues. The germline CDR1 and CDR2 sequences are MNHEY and SVGAGI. The CDR3 is CASCRDRTYEQYF. CDR3 DNA sequence: TGTGCCAGCTGCCGGGACAGAACTTACGAGCAGTACTTC.

This clone occurred a few times. The chain has TRBV4-2 and TRBJ1-6, with TRBD1 as a possible D gene (6 bases). Germline V CDR1 and CDR2: LGHNA, YNFKEQ. Trimming shortened V by 4 bases and J by 9 bases, and 7 bases separated the two germline ends. This CDR3 region has 12 residues. CDR3 amino acids: CASSPDSSPLHF. As DNA, the CDR3 is TGTGCCAGCAGCCCGGACAGTTCACCCCTCCACTTT.

J is TRBJ1-6 and V is TRBV11-2; no clear D gene. Germline values: CDR1 SGHAT, CDR2 FQNNGV. The V gene lost 1 base and the J gene lost 7 bases, with 11 bases spanning the gap. The CDR3 is 15 amino acids. CDR3 in amino acids: CASSLGARQNSPLHF. Written as DNA, the CDR3 is TGTGCCAGCAGCTTAGGGGCCCGGCAGAATTCACCCCTCCACTTT. Full variable domain (remainder filled in from reference TRBV11-2 and TRBJ1-6): EAGVAQSPRYKIIEKRQSVAFWCNPISGHATLYWYQQILGQGPKLLIQFQNNGVVDDSQLPKDRFSAERLKGVDSTLKIQPAKLEDSAVYLCASSLGARQNSPLHFGNGTRLTVT.

This clone was seen a handful of times. This chain joins TRBV6-6 and TRBJ1-2; TRBD1 matches at 8 bases. V lost 0 bases to trimming and J lost 5 bases; unmatched junction nucleotides: 8. Germline CDR1 and CDR2: MNHNY and SVGAGI (reference sequence). The CDR3 sequence is 16 residues long. The CDR3 sequence is CASSYSRQGRMYGYTF. For the CDR3, the DNA is TGTGCCAGCAGTTACTCACGACAGGGGAGAATGTATGGCTACACCTTC.

The chain carries TRBV2 and TRBJ2-1; 7 bases fit TRBD1. Germline CDR1 SNHLY, CDR2 FYNNEI. The CDR3 has 15 residues. The ends lost 6 bases at V and 7 bases at J; junction bases unmatched: 12. In nucleotides, the CDR3 is TGTGCCAGCAGAGCCCGGGACAGTGAGTGGAATGAGCAGTTCTTC. Protein product: CASRARDSEWNEQFF.

Comments on this clone: One end of the junction varies from germline; a read error may be responsible. V and J are TRBV19 and TRBJ1-1; the D gene is possibly TRBD1 (5 bases). The CDR3 spans 11 residues. Germline lookup yields CDR1 LNHDA and CDR2 SQIVND (reference sequence). The CDR3 loop reads CASTWGPEAFF. CDR3 nucleotides: TGTGCCAGCACCTGGGGCCCTGAGGCTTTCTTT.

V is TRBV6-1 and J is TRBJ1-5, with TRBD1 identical over 7 bases. With 4 bases clipped from V and 0 bases from J, the junction kept 12 bases outside the gene matches. The CDR3 covers 18 residues. Germline V gene sequence: CDR1 MNHNS, CDR2 SASEGT. The CDR3 DNA reads as TGTGCCAGCAGTGTCCCTCTGGGACAGCCTTATAGCAATCAGCCCCAGCATTTT. Residues: CASSVPLGQPYSNQPQHF.

The chain employs TRBV28 and TRBJ1-4, with D maybe TRBD1 (5 bases). This CDR3 is 14 amino acids long. The germline gives CDR1 MDHEN, CDR2 SYDVKM. Between the trimmed V and J ends, which lost 2 bases and 3 bases, there was a span of 7 bases. The CDR3 sequence is CASSLGGSNEKLFF. For the CDR3, the DNA is TGTGCCAGCAGTTTAGGGGGGTCTAATGAAAAACTGTTTTTT.

The V and J genes are TRBV5-4 and TRBJ2-2; D possibly corresponds to TRBD2 (6 bases). V was clipped by 4 bases and J by 6 bases, with 19 bases between them. Germline assignment: CDR1 SGHNT and CDR2 YYREEE (reference sequence). The CDR3 totals 16 residues. As DNA, the CDR3 is TGTGCCAGCAGCCAGGGACTCCTCGTCGGTCCCGGGGAGCTGTTTTTT. This encodes CASSQGLLVGPGELFF.

The sample holds a few counts of this clone. The rearrangement joins TRBV12-5 to TRBJ2-3, with D tentatively TRBD2 (6 bases). Germline assignment: CDR1 LGHNT and CDR2 FRNRAP. This CDR3 spans 16 amino acids. V lost 2 bases to trimming and J lost 0 bases, with 12 bases between them. The CDR3 DNA reads TGTGCTAGTGGTTTGTGGGGCCGGGGGAGCACAGATACGCAGTATTTT. Amino acids: CASGLWGRGSTDTQYF.